This paragraph covers one T cell receptor (beta chain) sequence. By sample share, this clone is medium-sized (0.01 to 0.1%). The clone's antigen remains unknown. No base quality information exists; no much larger clone differs at one position. No patient had received any treatment before thyroid surgery. Patient clinical samples collected from the early 2010s to the late 2010s were retrospectively analysed using T-cell receptor beta sequencing. The record originates from a study of metastatic and nonmetastatic thyroid tumors (dated by TCRdb to the early 2020s). Background on the whole study: For patients with malignant and with benign thyroid disease, the researchers compared repertoires between peripheral blood samples and tumor or nodule tissue samples.

Summary of the overall study and its limitations: TCR beta diversity was reported as significantly higher in malignant tumors than in benign nodules, in both blood and tumor samples.

The protocol used for the library was PCR. TCRdb records Illumina HiSeq 4000 as the sequencer. High-throughput sequencing was used to profile the CDR3 region of the TCR beta-chain in every patient. As for the original processing: Drawing on CDR3 differences between clinicopathological groups, the researchers built a classifier meant to tell apart patients with distant-metastatic papillary thyroid cancer. Repertoire diversity was assessed with the Shannon index, and tumor-blood repertoire similarity with the Morisita-Horn index. TCRdb redid the processing of the public reads, applying fastp at Q25 and MiXCR, and retained in-frame beta chains. The V and J calls reflect TCRdb's pipeline rather than the authors' work. The sample table contains about 16,000 clones; only one count was recorded for 30% to 35% of them. The biggest ten clones account for 7.3% of the sample. At the junction V is shortened by 6 bases and J by 4 bases; bases outside the gene matches: 11. Reading the germline V gene gives CDR1 MNHNS and CDR2 SASEGT. CDR3 length: 16 amino acids, cysteine to phenylalanine. Of all the DNA, just the CDR3 is kept, 48 bases in frame from base 1.

The rearranged chain carries TRBV6-1 and TRBJ1-2; TRBD1 lines up with 10 middle nucleotides. Sequencing was done on a sample of tumor tissue. The sequence came from a female donor with papillary thyroid cancer or a benign thyroid nodule (not recorded which). Some clones in this sample may be carry-over from other donors' samples. CDR3 region: CASRRTGGVSIYGYTF. The nucleotide sequence is given as TGTGCCAGCAGGAGGACAGGGGGGGTATCAATCTATGGCTACACCTTC.